Given below is one T cell receptor (beta chain) in context. Both about-4-week and about-12-week second-dose recipients were combined. Sequencing used immunoSEQ multiplex PCR; TCRdb keeps in-frame clones, though not all of them. Of about 130,000 clones detected, just over 90% appear once; the ten largest clones hold under 1.2%. These data are taken from a study of T cell responses to AZD1222 COVID-19 vaccine. The CDR3 sequence is 18 residues long. Germline assignment: CDR1 SGHNT and CDR2 YENEEA. V gave up 4 bases and J gave up 5 bases, with 27 bases separating them. The chain links TRBV11-3 to TRBJ2-7; D is undetermined. This specimen was peripheral blood, taken 28 days after the second AZD1222 dose. The sequence came from an adult who received the AZD1222 COVID-19 vaccine. The CDR3 region has the DNA TGTGCCAGCAGCTCGACACCAAGGACCCCCGGGTTCGGCGACGAGCAGTACTTC. Its translation is CASSSTPRTPGFGDEQYF.